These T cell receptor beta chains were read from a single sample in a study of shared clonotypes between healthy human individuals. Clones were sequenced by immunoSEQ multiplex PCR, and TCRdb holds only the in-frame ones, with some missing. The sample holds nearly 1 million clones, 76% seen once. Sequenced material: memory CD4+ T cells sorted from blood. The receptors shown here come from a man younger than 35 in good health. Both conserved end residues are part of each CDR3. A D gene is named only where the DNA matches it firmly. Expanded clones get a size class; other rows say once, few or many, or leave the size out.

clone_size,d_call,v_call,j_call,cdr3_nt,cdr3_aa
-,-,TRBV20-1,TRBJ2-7,TGCAGTGCGGGCTCAACAGGGGAGCAGTACTTC,CSAGSTGEQYF
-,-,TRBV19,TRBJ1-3,TGTGCCAGTAGTATCGTAGACTCTGGAAACACCATATATTTT,CASSIVDSGNTIYF
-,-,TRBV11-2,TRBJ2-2,TGTGCCAGCAGCTCTAACACTATTACCACCGGGGAGCTGTTTTTT,CASSSNTITTGELFF
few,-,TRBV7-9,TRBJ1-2,TGTGCCAGCAGCTTAGATGCAAGGGCTCGCCATGGCTACACCTTC,CASSLDARARHGYTF
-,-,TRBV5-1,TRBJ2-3,TGCGCCAGCAGGGGGCGAGGGGAACACACAGATACGCAGTATTTT,CASRGRGEHTDTQYF
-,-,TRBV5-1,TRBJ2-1,TGCGCCAGCAGCGCCGGGACCCGCTACAATGAGCAGTTCTTC,CASSAGTRYNEQFF
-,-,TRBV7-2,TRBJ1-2,TGTGCCAGCAGCTCGGGACCCAGGTCGTCTAACTATGGCTACACCTTC,CASSSGPRSSNYGYTF
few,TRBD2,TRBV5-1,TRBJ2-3,TGCGCCAGCAGCTTCCGGACTAGCGGGGCTGGAGATACGCAGTATTTT,CASSFRTSGAGDTQYF
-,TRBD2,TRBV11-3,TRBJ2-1,TGTGCCAGCAGCTTAAGCGGGAGTTTGGGTGAGCAGTTCTTC,CASSLSGSLGEQFF
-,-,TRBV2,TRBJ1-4,TGTGCCAGCGCTGTCACGGCGGCAACTAATGAAAAACTGTTTTTT,CASAVTAATNEKLFF
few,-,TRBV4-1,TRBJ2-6,TGCGCCAGCAGCCAAGACTTTCAGCGGGCTGGGGCCAACGTCCTGACTTTC,CASSQDFQRAGANVLTF
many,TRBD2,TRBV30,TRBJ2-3,TGTGCCCGCTCTAGCGGGTTCACAGATACGCAGTATTTT,CARSSGFTDTQYF
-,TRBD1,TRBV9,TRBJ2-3,TGTGCCAGCAGCCCTACAGGGGTGGGAGATACGCAGTATTTT,CASSPTGVGDTQYF
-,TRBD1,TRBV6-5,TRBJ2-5,TGTGCCAGCAGTTCGGCCGGGACAGAAAGAGAGACCCAGTACTTC,CASSSAGTERETQYF
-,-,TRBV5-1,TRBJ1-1,TGCGCCAGCAGCTTCGGACAGACAAGGTTGACTGAAGCTTTCTTT,CASSFGQTRLTEAFF
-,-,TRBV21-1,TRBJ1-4,TGTGCCAGCAGCAACCCATTAGGGACAGGGGGCGGCTCAAATGAAAAACTGTTTTTT,CASSNPLGTGGGSNEKLFF
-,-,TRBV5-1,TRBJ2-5,TGCGCCAGCAGCACGGGACGGGAGACCCAGTACTTC,CASSTGRETQYF
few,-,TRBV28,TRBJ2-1,TGTGCCAGCAGTTTCACAACAGGGAGGGGAGGCAATGAGCAGTTCTTC,CASSFTTGRGGNEQFF
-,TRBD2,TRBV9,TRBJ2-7,TGTGCCAGCAGCGTAGAATGGGGGGGTTCCTACGAGCAGTACTTC,CASSVEWGGSYEQYF
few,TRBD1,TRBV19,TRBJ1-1,TGTGCCAGTAGTATACACAGGGGCACTGAAGCTTTCTTT,CASSIHRGTEAFF
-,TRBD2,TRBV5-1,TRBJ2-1,TGCGCCAGCAGCTCAGCGGGAGGCCTATACAATGAGCAGTTCTTC,CASSSAGGLYNEQFF
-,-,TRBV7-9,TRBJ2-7,TGTGCCAGCAGCTGGGGGTACAGGACCTACGAGCAGTACTTC,CASSWGYRTYEQYF
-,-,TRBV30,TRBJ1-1,TGTGCCTGGAGTGGGAAGGGGAGGGTAGACACTGAAGCTTTCTTT,CAWSGKGRVDTEAFF
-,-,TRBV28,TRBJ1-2,TGTGCCAGCAGGGGAGGGATGAATGGCTACACCTTC,CASRGGMNGYTF